This T cell receptor (beta chain) was profiled in a study of blood T cells in healthy people across ages. PCR was performed a second time for roughly 7 to 12 cycles using a sample-barcoded 5' primer and a J-beta primer mix. TCRdb called the 5' RACE reads again in MiXCR, with one record for every CDR3 protein. The sample yields roughly 800,000 distinct CDR3 sequences, roughly 40% seen once. Drawing of peripheral blood yielded about 9.8 milliliters from each donor. V lost 2 bases and J lost 2, with 13 bases in between. The CDR3 length is 16 residues. Germline assignment: CDR1 MGHDK and CDR2 SYGVNS. The receptor's source is a man aged 18-30 years in good health. Sequenced: blood. This rearrangement joins TRBV25-1 to TRBJ2-1; D is possibly TRBD2 (6 bases). CDR3 in amino acids: CASSEAGTLAYNEQFF. As DNA, the CDR3 is TGTGCCAGCAGTGAAGCAGGGACTCTGGCCTACAATGAGCAGTTCTTC.